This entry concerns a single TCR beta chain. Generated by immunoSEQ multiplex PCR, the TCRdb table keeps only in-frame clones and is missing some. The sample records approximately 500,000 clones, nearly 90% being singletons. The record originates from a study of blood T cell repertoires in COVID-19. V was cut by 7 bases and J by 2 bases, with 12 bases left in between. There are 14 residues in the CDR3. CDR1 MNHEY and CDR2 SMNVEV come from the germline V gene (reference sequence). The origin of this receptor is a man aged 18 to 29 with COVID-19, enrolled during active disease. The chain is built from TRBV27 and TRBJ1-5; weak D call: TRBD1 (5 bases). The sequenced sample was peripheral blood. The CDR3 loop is CASIPGKRNQPQHF. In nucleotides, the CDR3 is TGTGCCAGCATCCCAGGGAAGCGCAATCAGCCCCAGCATTTT.